Here is one T cell receptor (beta chain) with its context. Its antigen remains unidentified. This entry belongs to a study of a mutant IDH1 vaccine in newly diagnosed glioma. Overall study: Treated patients had a mean age of about 40 years and an approximately 62% male, approximately 38% female split.

Produced via immunoSEQ multiplex PCR; TCRdb's table is partial and in-frame only. The sample shows about 98,000 clones, about 90% of them seen only once. Findings and caveats of the study: Immune responses induced by the vaccine were seen in 93.3% of patients, spanning multiple MHC alleles. Pseudoprogression seemed unrelated to changes in top peripheral T cell clonotypes.

This sample's time point: baseline, week 1 (first vaccination visit). This sample's treatment: pre-vaccination baseline after standard-of-care therapy. CDR1 and CDR2 from the germline V gene are GTSNPN and SVGIG (reference sequence). The trim removed 2 bases at V and 2 bases at J, leaving 9 bases unmatched. The CDR3 covers 15 residues. The sample consisted of PBMCs, taken from a glioma patient treated with radiotherapy, temozolomide or both. The V call is TRBV30, the J call TRBJ2-7; 7 bases align to TRBD2. This receptor was identified in a woman aged 45-59 years with glioma. As DNA, the CDR3 is TGTGCCTGGAGTCTAACACTAGCGTCGACCTACGAGCAGTACTTC. It specifies CAWSLTLASTYEQYF.